What follows describes a single TCR beta chain. From germline, CDR1 is SGHTA and CDR2 FQGNSA. CDR3 length equals 14 residues. These data belong to a study of monozygotic twins with inflammatory bowel disease. TCRdb processed the 5' RACE reads again and assigns one entry to each CDR3 protein, with no DNA. The sample includes approximately 160,000 distinct CDR3 sequences. The TCR originated in a human donor with ulcerative colitis or Crohn's disease, or a healthy co-twin of an affected twin (not recorded which). Sequencing used blood. V is TRBV7-2 and J is TRBJ2-7; the D gene TCRdb calls, TRBD2, cannot be checked with no DNA. The CDR3 loop reads CASSLGLTVYEQYF.